The 21 T cell receptor beta chains below all came from one sample that was sequenced in a study of spatial heterogeneity in lung cancer. Documented time point: sample taken at primary tumor resection. What these receptors recognize is not known. Points from the study as a whole: Mutation tallies in tumors tracked expanded intratumoral alpha and beta TCR counts.

TCRdb independently ran MiXCR on the 5' RACE reads; one entry per CDR3 protein. The sample holds over a thousand distinct CDR3 sequences; about a fifth are singletons and the top ten take approximately 20%. The sample in question was lung tumor tissue, obtained at surgery. Receptors were obtained from a male donor with early-stage non-small cell lung cancer.

This clonotype was seen more than once but under ten times. Since it is a stray read in a library aimed at alpha chains, this beta chain has a size that is not meaningful. The rearrangement joins TRBV6-5 to TRBJ2-7; D unclear. This CDR3 spans 12 amino acids. The germline V and J ends were trimmed by 2 bases and 3 bases, with 5 bases remaining between them. CDR1 MNHEY and CDR2 SVGAGI come from the germline V gene. The CDR3 spells CASSYAGYEQYF. The CDR3, as DNA: TGTGCCAGCAGTTACGCTGGCTACGAGCAGTACTTC.

As regards this clonotype: This beta chain appears as a stray read in a library generated for alpha chains; its size is not informative. This sequence joins TRBV10-3 and TRBJ2-2, with TRBD2 matching over 12 bases. V was pared by 7 bases and J by 6 bases, with 3 bases of the junction left unmatched. This CDR3 region has 14 residues. Per the germline V gene, CDR1 is ENHRY and CDR2 is SYGVKD. CDR3 DNA: TGTGCCATCACCGGACTAGCGGGATCCGGGGAGCTGTTTTTT. It translates to CAITGLAGSGELFF.

In the case of this clonotype: For a library built for alpha chains, this beta chain is a stray read; little rests on its size. This chain uses TRBV29-1 with TRBJ2-3; 10 nucleotides agree with TRBD2. The CDR3 spans 13 residues. Trimming took 4 bases from V and 10 from J; bases not matched to a gene: 8. Germline V gene sequence: CDR1 SQVTM, CDR2 ANQGSEA. Here the CDR3 reads CSVGASGSDAQYF. The CDR3 DNA sequence: TGCAGCGTTGGGGCTAGCGGGAGCGACGCGCAGTATTTT.

This clonotype is categorized as medium-sized. This beta chain is a stray sequence in a library constructed for alpha chains; its clone size is not meaningful. The V and J genes are TRBV2 and TRBJ1-5; maybe TRBD1 (6 bases). This CDR3 is built from 14 residues. Per germline, CDR1 SNHLY and CDR2 FYNNEI. The V and J ends lost 6 bases and 6 bases respectively, with 15 bases between them. The CDR3 spells CASSRQEFGQPQHF. CDR3 DNA: TGTGCCAGCAGCAGACAGGAATTCGGTCAGCCCCAGCATTTT.

The table lists this clonotype with a few counts. This beta chain represents an off-target read in a library built for alpha chains; its size is of limited meaning. The chain uses TRBV11-2 and TRBJ2-1, with 12 bases matching TRBD2. The CDR3 is 16 amino acids. Germline V gene sequence: CDR1 SGHAT, CDR2 FQNNGV. The ends lost 5 bases at V and 2 bases at J; junction bases unmatched: 4. The CDR3 DNA is TGTGCCAGCAGCACCCTAGCGGGAGGGCCCTACAATGAGCAGTTCTTC. It encodes CASSTLAGGPYNEQFF. Full variable domain (outside the CDR3, taken from reference TRBV11-2 and TRBJ2-1): EAGVAQSPRYKIIEKRQSVAFWCNPISGHATLYWYQQILGQGPKLLIQFQNNGVVDDSQLPKDRFSAERLKGVDSTLKIQPAKLEDSAVYLCASSTLAGGPYNEQFFGPGTRLTVL.

By proportion, this clonotype is medium-sized. The library was designed around alpha chains, so this beta chain is a stray read whose abundance carries little weight. The V gene is TRBV3-1, the J gene TRBJ2-7; D may be TRBD2 (6 bases). The germline CDR1 and CDR2 sequences are LGHDT and YNNKEL (reference sequence). V lost 5 bases and J 4 bases, leaving 15 bases between the germline ends. The CDR3 runs to 14 residues. CDR3 residues: CASSTPGTSYEQYF. CDR3 sequence (DNA): TGTGCCAGCAGCACCCCCGGGACTTCATACGAGCAGTACTTC.

About this clonotype: Because this beta chain is a stray read in a library intended to capture alpha chains, its abundance should not be given much weight. This rearrangement joins TRBV29-1 to TRBJ1-2; 8 bases fit TRBD1. The CDR3 is made up of 13 amino acids. With V trimmed by 5 bases and J by 8 bases, 10 bases remained unmatched. Germline CDR1 and CDR2: SQVTM and ANQGSEA. The CDR3 region has the DNA TGCAGCGTTCTAAGACAGGGGAATCTGGGCTACACCTTC. As protein: CSVLRQGNLGYTF.

As for this clonotype: This may be a read error: a much more frequent sequence differs by one nucleotide. Being off target in a library aimed at alpha chains, this beta chain has a size of little meaning. This chain links TRBV6-2 or TRBV6-3 with TRBJ2-1; no clear D. The CDR3 is 15 residues long. CDR1 and CDR2 (germline): MNHEY, SVGEGT. Trimming removed 1 base at V and 0 bases at J, with 7 bases between. The CDR3, as DNA: TGTGCCAGCAGTTACTTTCCGAACTCCTACAATGAGCAGTTCTTC. It translates to CASSYFPNSYNEQFF.

In the case of this clonotype: The library was prepared for alpha chains; this beta chain is a stray read, so its frequency means little. The J gene is TRBJ2-2, the V gene TRBV20-1; 7 nucleotides match TRBD2. V shed 6 bases, J shed 1 base, and the junction held 5 bases outside the gene matches. Germline V gene sequence: CDR1 DFQATT, CDR2 SNEGSKA (reference sequence). This CDR3 contains 14 residues. The CDR3 region is CSALVAGNTGELFF. The CDR3 DNA follows: TGCAGTGCCTTGGTAGCGGGGAACACCGGGGAGCTGTTTTTT.

A few counts support this clonotype. This beta chain turned up in a library designed for alpha chains; as an off-target read, its abundance says little. The chain is built from TRBV19 and TRBJ2-7; 7 nucleotides line up with TRBD2. V lost 10 bases and J lost 0; bases outside the gene matches: 6. The CDR3 totals 13 residues. Germline V gene data show CDR1 as LNHDA and CDR2 as SQIVND (reference sequence). For the CDR3, the DNA is TGTGCCACTAACGGCGGGAGCTCCTACGAGCAGTACTTC. Its translation is CATNGGSSYEQYF. Using reference TRBV19 and TRBJ2-7 for the parts outside the CDR3, the full variable domain is DGGITQSPKYLFRKEGQNVTLSCEQNLNHDAMYWYRQDPGQGLRLIYYSQIVNDFQKGDIAEGYSVSREKKESFPLTVTSAQKNPTAFYLCATNGGSSYEQYFGPGTRLTVT.

Judged by abundance, this clonotype is medium-sized. This beta chain came through as a stray read in a library set up for alpha chains, and its size says little. This chain joins TRBV5-4 and TRBJ2-1; D gene ambiguous. There are 13 residues in the CDR3. V was pared by 6 bases and J by 6 bases, with 13 bases between. Germline CDR1 reads SGHNT; CDR2 reads YYREEE (reference sequence). The CDR3 loop is CASTDIKFNEQFF. DNA of the CDR3: TGTGCCAGCACGGATATCAAATTCAATGAGCAGTTCTTC.

Within the sample, this clonotype is medium-sized. As an off-target read in a library built for alpha chains, this beta chain has a frequency of little significance. The gene calls are TRBV20-1 and TRBJ1-4; possibly TRBD1 for D (6 bases). In germline, CDR1 is DFQATT, CDR2 SNEGSKA (reference sequence). Trimming pared 3 bases from V and 6 bases from J, leaving 11 bases between. The CDR3 consists of 13 residues. CDR3 in DNA: TGCAGTGCTAGTATCCCAGGGGATGAAAAACTGTTTTTT. It translates to CSASIPGDEKLFF.

This clonotype was detected only a few times. Since the library was made to target alpha chains, this beta chain is a stray read and its abundance is not meaningful. The chain is built from TRBV10-3 and TRBJ1-1; the match to TRBD1 covers 8 bases. The CDR3 consists of 13 residues. The ends lost 6 bases at V and 3 bases at J; junction bases unmatched: 3. Germline values: CDR1 ENHRY, CDR2 SYGVKD. This CDR3 reads CAIRVDRDTEAFF. CDR3 nucleotide sequence: TGTGCCATCAGGGTGGACAGGGACACTGAAGCTTTCTTT.

Concerning this clonotype: In a library made to pick up alpha chains, this beta chain is a stray read with a size that means little. The chain uses TRBV29-1 and TRBJ2-7, with unresolved D. The V end was cut by 4 bases, the J end by 2 bases, with 12 bases between. CDR3 length: 13 amino acids. CDR1 is SQVTM, CDR2 ANQGSEA, per germline. CDR3 sequence reads: CSVAVGQAYEQYF. In nucleotides, the CDR3 is TGCAGCGTTGCGGTCGGGCAGGCCTACGAGCAGTACTTC.

This clonotype was seen more than once but under ten times. The library was designed around alpha chains, so this beta chain is a stray read whose abundance carries little weight. The chain couples TRBV30 to TRBJ2-5, with 10 positions matching TRBD1. Germline assignment: CDR1 GTSNPN and CDR2 SVGIG (reference sequence). The V gene end was trimmed by 4 bases and the J gene end by 4 bases; junction bases not matched to a gene: 3. CDR3 length: 13 amino acids. This chain's CDR3 is CAWKGDRGETQYF. In nucleotides, the CDR3 is TGTGCCTGGAAAGGGGACAGGGGAGAGACCCAGTACTTC.

Remarks on this clonotype: Found in a library prepared for alpha chains, this beta chain is an off-target read, and its abundance has little meaning. This sequence joins TRBV9 and TRBJ2-2; D unresolved. CDR3 size: 15 residues. Trimming took off 0 bases at V and 5 bases at J, with 11 bases between the two ends. Germline V gene lookup returns CDR1 SGDLS and CDR2 YYNGEE. CDR3 sequence reads: CASSVAPDGTGELFF. As DNA, the CDR3 is TGTGCCAGCAGCGTAGCCCCCGATGGGACCGGGGAGCTGTTTTTT.

Concerning this clonotype itself: A library prepared for alpha chains yielded this beta chain as an off-target read; its size is of little meaning. V gene TRBV20-1 combines with J gene TRBJ2-7; 9 bases are shared with TRBD2. The J segment lost 5 bases and the V segment lost 5 bases, leaving 10 bases of the junction unmatched. The CDR3 has 14 amino acids. Germline loops: CDR1 DFQATT, CDR2 SNEGSKA (reference sequence). The CDR3 loop is CSAGYAASGNEQYF. CDR3 sequence (DNA): TGCAGTGCTGGCTACGCCGCTAGCGGGAACGAGCAGTACTTC.

On this clonotype itself: As an off-target read in a library built for alpha chains, this beta chain has a frequency of little significance. In DNA, the CDR3 is TGTGCCAGCAGTTTAGAGGGCTCCAGTGGGACCCAGTACTTC. As protein: CASSLEGSSGTQYF. This chain joins TRBV12-3 or TRBV12-4 and TRBJ2-5; D is unclear. The V gene lost 1 base and the J gene lost 7 bases, with 13 bases spanning the gap. CDR3 size: 14 residues.

This clonotype is large (0.1 to 1%) in the sample. A library prepared for alpha chains yielded this beta chain as an off-target read; its size is of little meaning. This chain links TRBV29-1 with TRBJ2-5; the match to TRBD1 covers 10 bases. J was trimmed by 4 bases and V by 8 bases; bases with no gene match: 10. The CDR3 is 14 amino acids. In germline, CDR1 is SQVTM, CDR2 ANQGSEA. CDR3 sequence: CSTTGGAGGETQYF. In nucleotides, the CDR3 is TGCAGCACGACAGGGGGCGCTGGTGGAGAGACCCAGTACTTC.

Within the sample, this clonotype is large. The library was built for alpha chains, so this beta chain is an off-target read and its size means little. The chain combines TRBV11-2 with TRBJ2-5; possibly TRBD1 for D (5 bases). Deletions cut 1 base from V and 3 bases from J, with 6 bases between. The CDR3 is 13 residues long. CDR1 is SGHAT and CDR2 is FQNNGV in the germline V gene. The CDR3: CASSLGTKETQYF. CDR3 DNA sequence: TGTGCCAGCAGCTTAGGGACAAAAGAGACCCAGTACTTC.

This clonotype is labeled as large. Within a library made for alpha chains, this beta chain is off target, and its count is uninformative. The rearrangement uses TRBV20-1 and TRBJ2-1, with a possible D match to TRBD2 (6 bases). The CDR3 loop spans 13 amino acids. Trimming took 3 bases from V and 4 from J, leaving 10 bases between them. Per germline, CDR1 DFQATT and CDR2 SNEGSKA (reference sequence). The CDR3 loop is CSASKRAYNEQFF. The CDR3 DNA reads as TGCAGTGCTAGTAAGCGGGCTTACAATGAGCAGTTCTTC.